This T cell receptor beta chain was captured in a study of tumor-infiltrating lymphocytes in primary liver carcinoma. Study-wide background: The patients had histopathologically diagnosed primary liver carcinoma, and their disease was treated by surgical resection.

Blood RNA came from unsorted whole blood; germline DNA was also extracted. Whole-study results and caveats: A significantly higher top-250-clone fraction was found in tumors than in blood (p = 0.039).

Deletions cut 4 bases from V and 4 bases from J, with 16 bases between. The CDR3 extends over 15 amino acids. Priming with a constant-region primer yielded TCR beta cDNA from about 480 ng total RNA. Employing slightly modified ARM-PCR, three nested multiplex PCR rounds were run, and these gave rise to the TCR beta libraries. Use of TRBV1-TRBV30 forward primers with a C-beta reverse primer characterized the first two PCR rounds, which lasted roughly 11 cycles each. TCRdb fed the multiplex PCR reads into MiXCR, producing one record per CDR3 protein. The repertoire includes about 320,000 distinct CDR3 sequences, approximately 60% of them detected once, and roughly 10% sits in the top ten. This clonotype was detected only a few times. Its antigen is still unknown.

The TCR comes from a man aged 35-49 years with primary liver carcinoma and hepatitis B virus infection. The sequenced sample was peripheral blood. The gene calls are TRBV12-3 or TRBV12-4 and TRBJ1-2; a possible D gene is TRBD1 (6 bases). CDR3 DNA sequence: TGTGCCAGCAGTTCTCCATTCGGCAGGGGCTATGGCTACACCTTC. It codes for CASSSPFGRGYGYTF.